The next 31 T cell receptor beta chains were all read from a single sample in a study of shared clonotypes between healthy human individuals. Sequencing was performed with immunoSEQ multiplex PCR; in TCRdb, only in-frame clones are kept and a portion is missing. Among about 2.3 million clones listed, around 92% were seen once. Sequencing input: naive CD4+ T cells from PBMCs. Described subset: CD45RA+ positively selected. These receptors were taken from a man younger than 35 in good health. Some clones in this sample may be carry-over from other donors' samples.

Written as DNA, the CDR3 is TGTGCCAGCAGCCGTCTAGAGACCCAGTACTTC. Its protein product is CASSRLETQYF. V usage is TRBV14 and J usage is TRBJ2-5; D ambiguous. Germline CDR1 reads SGHDN; CDR2 reads FVKESK. The CDR3 length is 11 residues. Trimming left V 4 bases short and J 4 bases short, with 4 bases between.

The chain has TRBV5-1 and TRBJ1-3; D may be TRBD1 (6 bases). The V gene's germline CDR1 is SGHRS and CDR2 YFSETQ. The V end lost 1 base, the J end lost 2 bases, and 10 bases lay between the germline ends. The CDR3 totals 15 residues. This CDR3 is CASSLLAGAGNTIYF. CDR3 coding DNA: TGCGCCAGCAGCTTGTTAGCAGGGGCTGGAAACACCATATATTTT.

Here the CDR3 reads CATSRDARQAGRPQHF. CDR3 in DNA: TGTGCCACCAGCAGAGATGCGAGGCAGGCCGGTCGGCCCCAGCATTTT. The J gene is TRBJ1-5, the V gene TRBV15, with unresolved D. CDR1 and CDR2 from the germline V gene are LNHNV and YYDKDF (reference sequence). With 0 bases removed from V and 9 bases from J, the gap between germline ends came to 18 bases. The CDR3 is made up of 16 amino acids.

The gene calls are TRBV11-2 and TRBJ2-3; the D call may be TRBD1 or TRBD2 (5 bases each). The V end was cut by 1 base, the J end by 4 bases, with 9 bases between. CDR3 length: 14 amino acids. Germline V gene sequence: CDR1 SGHAT, CDR2 FQNNGV. The CDR3 nucleotides are TGTGCCAGCAGCTTAGCCCTGGGGGCAGATACGCAGTATTTT. It encodes CASSLALGADTQYF.

This chain joins TRBV7-6 and TRBJ1-1, with 8 bases lining up with TRBD1. The V gene's germline CDR1 is SGHVS and CDR2 FNYEAQ. V was clipped by 5 bases and J by 4 bases; unmatched bases: 3. There are 13 residues in the CDR3. CDR3 region: CASSATGVTEAFF. CDR3 nucleotides: TGTGCCAGCAGCGCGACAGGGGTCACTGAAGCTTTCTTT. The whole variable domain, remainder taken from reference TRBV7-6 and TRBJ1-1, is GAGVSQSPRYKVTKRGQDVALRCDPISGHVSLYWYRQALGQGPEFLTYFNYEAQQDKSGLPNDRFSAERPEGSISTLTIQRTEQRDSAMYRCASSATGVTEAFFGQGTRLTVV.

J is TRBJ2-7 and V is TRBV14, with 8 bases that match TRBD2. The CDR3 runs 17 residues. The germline V gene encodes CDR1 SGHDN and CDR2 FVKESK. Trimming at V came to 2 bases and at J to 1 base, leaving 10 bases not matched to a gene. The chain's CDR3 is CASSQLAPAGVSYEQYF. The CDR3 bases are TGTGCCAGCAGCCAACTAGCCCCAGCGGGAGTGTCCTACGAGCAGTACTTC.

The chain carries TRBV29-1 and TRBJ2-5, with TRBD2 matching 7 bases. The DNA end is a closer match to TRBJ2-7, so the J assignment may be wrong. The CDR3 is made up of 16 amino acids. The germline V gene has CDR1 SQVTM and CDR2 ANQGSEA. The CDR3 is CSVDLTGVAGVYEQYF. CDR3 sequence (DNA): TGCAGCGTTGACCTAACGGGGGTGGCGGGAGTTTACGAGCAGTACTTC.

V and J are TRBV5-1 and TRBJ2-1; D may match TRBD1 or TRBD2 (6 bases each). The CDR3 runs to 16 residues. The V gene lost 4 bases and the J gene lost 2 bases, with 16 bases spanning the gap. Germline-derived CDR1 and CDR2 are SGHRS and YFSETQ. The CDR3 here is CASSGPGAVAYNEQFF. CDR3 in DNA: TGCGCCAGCAGCGGGCCGGGGGCAGTCGCCTACAATGAGCAGTTCTTC. Complete variable domain (other parts from reference TRBV5-1 and TRBJ2-1): KAGVTQTPRYLIKTRGQQVTLSCSPISGHRSVSWYQQTPGQGLQFLFEYFSETQRNKGNFPGRFSGRQFSNSRSEMNVSTLELGDSALYLCASSGPGAVAYNEQFFGPGTRLTVL.

This chain links TRBV27 with TRBJ1-2, with TRBD1 identical over 7 bases. V lost 7 bases, J lost 6 bases, and 14 bases stayed unmatched. In germline, CDR1 is MNHEY, CDR2 SMNVEV (reference sequence). This CDR3 contains 15 residues. CDR3 in amino acids: CASNPRTGPPHGYTF. The DNA for the CDR3 is TGTGCCAGCAACCCACGGACAGGTCCTCCACATGGCTACACCTTC.

V and J are TRBV11-2 and TRBJ1-6, with 7 bases aligning to TRBD1. The germline V gene encodes CDR1 SGHAT and CDR2 FQNNGV. J was trimmed by 5 bases and V by 5 bases; bases with no gene match: 3. This CDR3 comprises 14 residues. The CDR3 spells CASSTGEDNSPLHF. DNA of the CDR3: TGTGCCAGCAGCACAGGGGAAGATAATTCACCCCTCCACTTT.

V is TRBV9 and J is TRBJ1-5; unclear D gene. Trimming took off 5 bases at V and 3 bases at J, with 9 bases between the two ends. This CDR3 is 13 amino acids long. From germline, CDR1 is SGDLS and CDR2 YYNGEE. The CDR3 protein is CASSAFTNQPQHF. CDR3 nucleotide sequence: TGTGCCAGCAGTGCTTTTACCAATCAGCCCCAGCATTTT.

Comments on this clone: One junction end disagrees with the germline gene, perhaps due to a read error. This rearrangement joins TRBV5-5 to TRBJ2-7; 10 nucleotides line up with TRBD1. The CDR3 length is 15 residues. Looked up from germline, CDR1 is SGHKS and CDR2 is YYEKEE (reference sequence). DNA for the CDR3: TGTGCCAGCAGCTTAAACCCCCGACAGGGGGCGACTGGGCGTTTC. Translated: CASSLNPRQGATGRF. Full variable domain (outside the CDR3, taken from reference TRBV5-5 and TRBJ2-7): DAGVTQSPTHLIKTRGQQVTLRCSPISGHKSVSWYQQVLGQGPQFIFQYYEKEERGRGNFPDRFSARQFPNYSSELNVNALLLGDSALYLCASSLNPRQGATGRFGPGTRLTVT.

This clone came up once. The V call is TRBV19, the J call TRBJ2-3, with D possibly matching TRBD2 (6 bases). Germline values: CDR1 LNHDA, CDR2 SQIVND (reference sequence). The V end was cut by 5 bases, the J end by 3 bases, with 18 bases between. This CDR3 region has 16 residues. In DNA, the CDR3 is TGTGCCAGTAGTGCCGGGAGTTCCCCACGAACAGATACGCAGTATTTT. It yields the protein CASSAGSSPRTDTQYF.

CDR3 nucleotide sequence: TGTGCCACCAGCAGTTCGGGAGGACTAAATGAGCAGTTCTTC. Amino acids: CATSSSGGLNEQFF. The rearrangement links TRBV15 to TRBJ2-1; 7 nucleotides align to TRBD2. The V gene end was trimmed by 3 bases and the J gene end by 7 bases; junction bases not matched to a gene: 6. Germline assignment: CDR1 LNHNV and CDR2 YYDKDF (reference sequence). The CDR3 runs 14 residues.

V usage is TRBV19 and J usage is TRBJ1-1; the D is unclear. The CDR3 extends over 12 amino acids. V was pared by 5 bases and J by 10 bases, with 14 bases between. Germline CDR1 is LNHDA and CDR2 is SQIVND (reference sequence). The CDR3 DNA reads TGTGCCAGTAGTTCCCCTTTATATGGAGCTTTCTTT. Translated, it gives CASSSPLYGAFF.

The chain links TRBV7-8 to TRBJ2-7; 10 positions match TRBD1. CDR3 length: 15 amino acids. With V trimmed by 4 bases and J by 4 bases, 7 bases remained unmatched. Germline loops: CDR1 SGHVS, CDR2 FQNEAQ. Written as DNA, the CDR3 is TGTGCCAGCAGCTACGGGACAGGGGCAGGTTACGAGCAGTACTTC. Its protein product is CASSYGTGAGYEQYF. Looking up the rest from reference TRBV7-8 and TRBJ2-7 gives the full variable domain: GAGVSQSPRYKVAKRGQDVALRCDPISGHVSLFWYQQALGQGPEFLTYFQNEAQLDKSGLPSDRFFAERPEGSVSTLKIQRTQQEDSAVYLCASSYGTGAGYEQYFGPGTRLTVT.

The chain employs TRBV5-1 and TRBJ1-6; D perhaps matches TRBD1 (6 bases). The CDR3 extends over 15 amino acids. The V end lost 4 bases, the J end lost 7 bases, and 15 bases lay between the germline ends. The V gene's germline CDR1 is SGHRS and CDR2 YFSETQ. The CDR3 sequence: CASSSRKGGNSPLHF. CDR3 DNA sequence: TGCGCCAGCAGCAGCCGAAAGGGGGGAAATTCACCCCTCCACTTT.

The J gene is TRBJ2-7, the V gene TRBV4-1; 12 bases are shared with TRBD1. Unmatched junction bases numbered 4, after V lost 1 base and J lost 6 bases. This CDR3 has 15 residues. The germline V gene encodes CDR1 MGHRA and CDR2 YSYEKL. The CDR3 nucleotides read TGCGCCAGCAGCCAAGTGGGGACAGGGGGCCTCGAGCAGTACTTC. This sequence encodes CASSQVGTGGLEQYF.

The chain uses TRBV6-4 and TRBJ2-1, with D uncertain. The CDR3 has 15 residues. V was cut by 6 bases and J by 0 bases, with 12 bases left in between. In germline, CDR1 is MRHNA, CDR2 SNTAGT. CDR3 protein: CASSRTFTSYNEQFF. The CDR3, as DNA: TGTGCCAGCAGCAGAACTTTCACCTCCTACAATGAGCAGTTCTTC.

The chain couples TRBV6-6 to TRBJ2-7, with D possibly TRBD1 on 5 matching bases. CDR3 length: 15 amino acids. V gave up 6 bases and J gave up 0 bases, with 15 bases separating them. Germline values: CDR1 MNHNY, CDR2 SVGAGI (reference sequence). The CDR3: CASSLDQGLSYEQYF. In nucleotides, the CDR3 is TGTGCCAGCAGCCTAGACCAGGGCCTCTCCTACGAGCAGTACTTC.

The chain has TRBV28 and TRBJ2-1; 9 bases are shared with TRBD1. V lost 4 bases and J lost 8; bases outside the gene matches: 12. Germline V gene lookup returns CDR1 MDHEN and CDR2 SYDVKM. The CDR3 is 16 amino acids. The CDR3 here is CASSWGGRTGEDEQFF. The CDR3 DNA is TGTGCCAGCAGTTGGGGAGGAAGGACAGGGGAGGATGAGCAGTTCTTC. The entire variable domain, with the rest obtained from reference TRBV28 and TRBJ2-1, is as follows: DVKVTQSSRYLVKRTGEKVFLECVQDMDHENMFWYRQDPGLGLRLIYFSYDVKMKEKGDIPEGYSVSREKKERFSLILESASTNQTSMYLCASSWGGRTGEDEQFFGPGTRLTVL.

The rearrangement links TRBV7-9 to TRBJ2-2, with 15 positions matching TRBD2. The ends lost 4 bases at V and 12 bases at J; junction bases unmatched: 6. The CDR3 is 15 residues long. Germline V lookup: CDR1 SEHNR, CDR2 FQNEAQ (reference sequence). Here the CDR3 reads CASSSFGLAGGKLFF. The CDR3 coding sequence is TGTGCCAGCAGCTCCTTCGGACTAGCGGGAGGGAAGCTGTTTTTT.

The chain joins TRBV1 to TRBJ1-1; the listed D gene, TRBD1, was not tested against the DNA. TRBV1 is classified as a pseudogene. The CDR3 loop spans 16 amino acids. CDR3 sequence: CTSSHPRQEMNTEAFF. As DNA, the CDR3 is TGCACCAGCAGCCACCCCCGACAAGAGATGAACACTGAAGCTTTCTTT.

The chain recombines TRBV5-1 with TRBJ1-1; 7 positions match TRBD1. Germline V gives CDR1 SGHRS, CDR2 YFSETQ. This CDR3 has 14 amino acids. V shed 4 bases and J 5 bases; nucleotides not matched to a gene: 8. CDR3 sequence (DNA): TGCGCCAGCAGCACGTCTACAGGGGAGACTGAAGCTTTCTTT. Translating it yields CASSTSTGETEAFF.

This clone was recorded only once. The chain carries TRBV19 and TRBJ2-7, with D possibly being TRBD2 (6 bases). This CDR3 comprises 18 residues. The V end lost 9 bases, the J end lost 1 base, and 28 bases lay between the germline ends. CDR1 and CDR2 from the germline V gene are LNHDA and SQIVND (reference sequence). The CDR3 spells CASPPGVRVWPGSYEQYF. CDR3 nucleotides: TGTGCCAGCCCACCGGGGGTCAGGGTCTGGCCGGGGTCCTACGAGCAGTACTTC.

V is TRBV7-2 and J is TRBJ2-7, with TRBD1 matching over 10 bases. The V segment lost 2 bases and the J segment 5 bases; nucleotides outside the gene matches: 6. Germline-derived CDR1 and CDR2 are SGHTA and FQGNSA. This CDR3 region has 15 residues. The DNA for the CDR3 is TGTGCCAGCAGCTTATTGGGGACAGGGGTGGACGAGCAGTACTTC. Translation gives CASSLLGTGVDEQYF.

This clone has only a few counts. The chain has TRBV28 and TRBJ1-5, with a weak D call TRBD1 (6 bases). The V end lost 6 bases, the J end lost 10 bases, and 22 bases lay between the germline ends. The CDR3 extends over 15 amino acids. Germline V lookup: CDR1 MDHEN, CDR2 SYDVKM. The CDR3 bases are TGTGCCAGCAGGCGAACCGGGACAATTAATCTACCCCAGCATTTT. Protein: CASRRTGTINLPQHF.

The chain uses TRBV5-4 and TRBJ2-2; no clear D. V shed 5 bases and J shed 5 bases, with 22 bases lying between them. Germline loops: CDR1 SGHNT, CDR2 YYREEE (reference sequence). CDR3 length equals 17 residues. CDR3 amino acids: CASSFSVLGMGTGELFF. The CDR3 DNA sequence: TGTGCCAGCAGTTTTTCCGTTCTAGGGATGGGAACCGGGGAGCTGTTTTTT.

The chain uses TRBV29-1 and TRBJ1-2; 7 nucleotides align to TRBD1. The CDR3 is 14 amino acids. Trimming took 4 bases from V and 5 from J; bases not matched to a gene: 10. Germline CDR1 is SQVTM and CDR2 is ANQGSEA. Written as DNA, the CDR3 is TGCAGCGTTGTAGGGTCAGGGGGATCGTATGGCTACACCTTC. Translation: CSVVGSGGSYGYTF.

This chain links TRBV7-6 with TRBJ2-1, with D unresolved. V lost 1 base and J 0 bases, leaving 10 bases between the germline ends. The CDR3 loop spans 16 amino acids. CDR1 and CDR2 from the germline V gene are SGHVS and FNYEAQ. The CDR3 DNA follows: TGTGCCAGCAGCTTAGGACGGCGAAGCTCCTACAATGAGCAGTTCTTC. Its protein is CASSLGRRSSYNEQFF.

V is TRBV6-6 and J is TRBJ2-3; 7 bases map to TRBD2. Germline CDR1 MNHNY, CDR2 SVGAGI (reference sequence). The V and J ends lost 2 bases and 2 bases, in that order; junction bases with no gene match: 7. The CDR3 extends over 16 amino acids. DNA for the CDR3: TGTGCCAGCAGTTACCGGGCTAGCGGTCTCACAGATACGCAGTATTTT. It translates to CASSYRASGLTDTQYF.